This T cell receptor beta chain derives from a study of molecular identifiers for immune sequencing clone quantification. Study-level points and caveats: Jurkat TCR RNA that was spiked in from one cell was reportedly detectable among one million naive cells. The sizes of highly expanded clones could be underestimated when identical TCR molecules share a barcode. Clones above 20 RNA copies contained over 97% of effector molecules but under 1% of naive ones.

For bulk TCR libraries, previously described methods and listed TCR primers were used. From the PCR reads, TCRdb called clonotypes with MiXCR, one entry per CDR3 protein. The sample lists 300,000 to 400,000 distinct CDR3 sequences; roughly 24% were seen once. As concerns this clonotype: Its cognate antigen is unknown.

CDR3 length: 14 amino acids. CDR1 and CDR2 from the germline V gene are LGHNA and YSLEER. The V gene lost 0 bases and the J gene lost 2 bases, with 5 bases spanning the gap. The TCR originated in a human donor in good health. Some libraries in this study had Jurkat cell RNA spiked in. V and J are TRBV4-3 and TRBJ2-1, with no clear D. Sequencing used naive CD8+ T cells from blood, with Jurkat cell RNA spiked in. The subset was: FACS-sorted CD8+CD4-CCR7+CD45RA+ naive T cells. The CDR3 here is CASSQDSAYNEQFF. CDR3 in DNA: TGCGCCAGCAGCCAAGATTCGGCCTACAATGAGCAGTTCTTC.